This TCR beta chain was sequenced in a study of OX40 agonist ivuxolimab in advanced cancers. From germline, CDR1 is SGHNT and CDR2 YYREEE (reference sequence). The CDR3 loop spans 19 amino acids. Trimming at V came to 0 bases and at J to 0 bases, leaving 8 bases not matched to a gene. Assay used: immunoSEQ multiplex PCR; TCRdb lists only in-frame clones, some missing. The sample includes under 80,000 clones, over 75% of them seen just once. The rearrangement joins TRBV5-4 to TRBJ2-1; 11 nucleotides align to TRBD2. Sequences were derived from CD4+ or CD8+ T cells sorted from blood, sampled in a trial of the OX40 agonist ivuxolimab. This clonotype originated in an adult with an advanced solid tumor such as melanoma, head and neck, liver or kidney cancer. The CDR3 loop is CASSLAVIAGGTSYNEQFF. In DNA form, the CDR3 reads TGTGCCAGCAGCTTGGCCGTTATAGCGGGAGGGACCTCCTACAATGAGCAGTTCTTC. Complete variable domain (other parts from reference TRBV5-4 and TRBJ2-1): ETGVTQSPTHLIKTRGQQVTLRCSSQSGHNTVSWYQQALGQGPQFIFQYYREEENGRGNFPPRFSGLQFPNYSSELNVNALELDDSALYLCASSLAVIAGGTSYNEQFFGPGTRLTVL.